This T cell receptor beta chain is from a study of blood T cells in healthy people across ages. In the study overall: Per two T cells, about one barcoded beta molecule was captured through template switching.

Sample-barcoded 5' priming and a J-beta primer mix drove a second PCR of roughly 6 to 12 cycles. Using its own MiXCR run on the 5' RACE reads, TCRdb lists one record per CDR3 protein. The top ten hold approximately 0.79% of the sample, which has some 1,000,000 distinct CDR3 sequences, around 27% seen once. Another study also made use of these data, one on T cells of mothers and their children. That source notes: RNA extracted was entirely used for cDNA synthesis, approximately 1.4 ug per 15 ul.

This TCR came from a girl aged 2 to 10 in good health. The specimen sequenced was blood.

In nucleotides, the CDR3 is TGTGCCAGCAGGGGAACAGGGGCTGCCCAGCCCCAGCATTTT. The encoded protein is CASRGTGAAQPQHF. This chain uses TRBV28 with TRBJ1-5; 7 bases fit TRBD1. CDR1 and CDR2 from the germline V gene are MDHEN and SYDVKM. Unmatched junction bases numbered 9, after V lost 6 bases and J lost 7 bases. This CDR3 has 14 residues.